Listed here are 24 T cell receptor beta chains from one sample, sequenced in a study of T cell clonality in common variable immunodeficiency. The study, taken as a whole, reports: Reportedly, TCR beta sequences from common variable immunodeficiency showed fewer deletions and N-nucleotide insertions.

No antigen has been identified for these receptors. Profiling relied on immunoSEQ multiplex PCR, and the TCRdb table lists in-frame clones only, not all of them. Observed in the sample are 25,000 to 35,000 clones, none of them singletons. Sequencing was performed on peripheral blood mononuclear cells. The receptors were gathered from a human donor with common variable immunodeficiency.

This clone showed up many times. The read is 3 residues too short to cover the CDR3 end, so that end is filled in from the germline J gene. The V and J genes are TRBV20-1 and TRBJ1-1, with 8 bases aligning to TRBD1. The junction had 11 bases not matched to a gene; V was cut back by 8 bases and J by 3 bases. The CDR3 consists of 14 residues. Germline-derived CDR1 and CDR2 are DFQATT and SNEGSKA (reference sequence). This chain's CDR3 is CSSSTTGGYTEAFF. CDR3 DNA (partial): TGCAGTTCCTCTACCACAGGGGGATACACTGAA.

This clone was detected a few times. The read ends 3 residues early relative to the CDR3; the germline J gene fills the gap. The V gene is TRBV19, the J gene TRBJ1-5; no reliable D call. The V and J ends lost 8 bases and 1 base respectively, with 9 bases between them. CDR1 LNHDA and CDR2 SQIVND come from the germline V gene (reference sequence). The CDR3 covers 13 residues. The sequenced CDR3 bases are TGTGCCAGTCGGGGAGGGAGCAATCAGCCC. It encodes CASRGGSNQP. The CDR3 in its entirety is CASRGGSNQPQHF.

As for this clone: The read ends 3 residues early relative to the CDR3; the germline J gene fills the gap. The V call is TRBV7-2, the J call TRBJ2-5, with 7 bases aligning to TRBD1. The ends lost 6 bases at V and 6 bases at J; junction bases unmatched: 7. The CDR3 totals 13 residues. Germline CDR1 SGHTA, CDR2 FQGNSA. This CDR3 reads CASSKGARQTQYF. The DNA read from the CDR3 is TGTGCCAGCAGTAAGGGGGCTCGGCAGACC.

This clone has only a few counts. Read data end 3 residues before the CDR3 end; the end is taken from the germline J gene. The chain couples TRBV7-6 to TRBJ2-1; D ambiguous. Trimming removed 4 bases at V and 5 bases at J, with 9 bases between. The CDR3 totals 13 residues. Germline values: CDR1 SGHVS, CDR2 FNYEAQ. The CDR3 sequence is CASSSLINNEQFF. The part of the CDR3 DNA that was read is TGTGCCAGCAGCTCACTTATTAACAATGAG.

This clone was observed a handful of times. The read terminates 3 residues ahead of where the CDR3 ends, so the germline J gene completes it. The genes are TRBV13 and TRBJ2-1; 10 bases agree with TRBD2. The CDR3 length is 15 residues. The J segment lost 3 bases and the V segment lost 1 base, leaving 0 bases of the junction unmatched. CDR1 is PRHDT and CDR2 is FYEKMQ in the germline V gene (reference sequence). The CDR3 DNA, read in part, is TGTGCCAGCAGCTTAGTAGCGGGGGGCTACAATGAG. Translated: CASSLVAGGYNE. The whole CDR3 protein is CASSLVAGGYNEQFF. The complete variable domain, with remaining parts taken from reference TRBV13 and TRBJ2-1, reads AAGVIQSPRHLIKEKRETATLKCYPIPRHDTVYWYQQGPGQDPQFLISFYEKMQSDKGSIPDRFSAQQFSDYHSELNMSSLELGDSALYFCASSLVAGGYNEQFFGPGTRLTVL.

In this sample, this clone turned up a few times. The read gets to within 3 residues of the CDR3 end, and the germline J gene fills in the rest. The V gene is TRBV20-1, the J gene TRBJ2-5, with D perhaps TRBD2 (7 bases). Per germline, CDR1 DFQATT and CDR2 SNEGSKA (reference sequence). This CDR3 contains 15 residues. Trimming cost V 6 bases and J 2 bases, with 19 bases left between them. The CDR3 DNA, read in part, is TGCAGTGCGAGCCCCGGGGGGCCTTTACAAGAGACC. Translated: CSASPGGPLQET. The whole CDR3 is CSASPGGPLQETQYF.

With regard to this clone: The sequenced fragment ends 3 residues before the CDR3 boundary, so the rest is inferred from the germline J gene. The rearrangement joins TRBV7-6 to TRBJ2-5, with 7 bases that match TRBD2. CDR3 length: 13 amino acids. Looked up from germline, CDR1 is SGHVS and CDR2 is FNYEAQ. Unmatched junction bases numbered 3, after V lost 1 base and J lost 7 bases. The chain's CDR3 is CASSLERGLTQYF. The CDR3 bases that were read are TGTGCCAGCAGCTTAGAGCGGGGACTGACC.

This clone was recorded at least ten times. The read ends 3 residues shy of where the CDR3 ends; the end is completed using the germline J gene. The chain combines TRBV7-2 with TRBJ1-1; D not certain. The V end lost 0 bases, the J end lost 0 bases, and 5 bases lay between the germline ends. Germline CDR1 SGHTA, CDR2 FQGNSA. The CDR3 extends over 14 amino acids. Partial CDR3 DNA: TGTGCCAGCAGCTTAGCACCGGTGAACACTGAA. This translates into CASSLAPVNTE. The full CDR3 is CASSLAPVNTEAFF.

This clone was seen a few times. Read coverage stops 3 residues before the CDR3 terminus; the germline J gene supplies the remainder. The chain combines TRBV23-1 with TRBJ1-2; the match to TRBD1 covers 11 bases. TRBV23-1 counts as an open reading frame of uncertain function. V shed 6 bases, J shed 3 bases, and the junction held 6 bases outside the gene matches. The CDR3 runs to 15 residues. The CDR3 DNA, read in part, is TGCGCCAGCAGCGGACAGGGGGCGTTTTACTATGGC. As protein: CASSGQGAFYYG. The entire CDR3 sequence reads CASSGQGAFYYGYTF.

The table lists this clone with a few counts. With the read ending 3 residues before the CDR3 end, the germline J gene is used to fill in that end. The chain recombines TRBV7-2 with TRBJ2-3, with TRBD2 matching 8 bases. This CDR3 spans 13 amino acids. The germline CDR1 and CDR2 sequences are SGHTA and FQGNSA. This CDR3 reads CASSQIGGASQYF. The part of the CDR3 DNA that was read is TGTGCCAGCAGCCAGATCGGGGGGGCCTCG.

Points on this clone: The read falls 3 residues short of the CDR3 end, and the missing part is taken from the germline J gene. V and J are TRBV14 and TRBJ2-7; the match to TRBD1 covers 10 bases. This CDR3 is built from 15 residues. After removal of 4 bases from V and 4 bases from J, the junction contained 7 bases not matched to a gene. CDR1 SGHDN and CDR2 FVKESK come from the germline V gene. CDR3 sequence: CASSRLTGGIYEQYF. The sequenced part of the CDR3 DNA is TGTGCCAGCAGCCGCCTGACAGGGGGCATTTACGAG.

The sample holds a few counts of this clone. The read terminates 3 residues before the CDR3 end, so the remaining end is supplied by the germline J gene. This sequence joins TRBV7-2 and TRBJ2-1; the match to TRBD2 covers 8 bases. Germline V gene data show CDR1 as SGHTA and CDR2 as FQGNSA. With 5 bases clipped from V and 6 bases from J, the junction kept 9 bases outside the gene matches. CDR3 length: 15 amino acids. The part of the CDR3 DNA that was read is TGTGCCAGCAGCGTCCTAGCGGGTGTGACCAATGAG. As protein: CASSVLAGVTNE. The complete CDR3 sequence is CASSVLAGVTNEQFF.

A word on this clone: The CDR3 extends 3 residues past the end of the read, so its final part is completed from the germline J gene. This chain links TRBV19 with TRBJ1-4, with D possibly being TRBD1 (6 bases). Germline lookup yields CDR1 LNHDA and CDR2 SQIVND (reference sequence). The CDR3 extends over 15 amino acids. Trimming removed 7 bases at V and 4 bases at J, with 16 bases between. Incomplete CDR3 DNA: TGTGCCAGTACCAGCCCAGGGGAGGTTAATGAAAAA. It is translated as CASTSPGEVNEK. The whole CDR3 sequence reads CASTSPGEVNEKLFF.

This clone occurred a few times. The read halts 3 residues ahead of the CDR3 end, with the missing end drawn from the germline J gene. The chain joins TRBV7-7 to TRBJ2-3; D may correspond to TRBD1 or TRBD2 (6 bases each). Germline CDR1 SSHAT, CDR2 FNYEAQ (reference sequence). CDR3 size: 14 residues. CDR3 DNA, as far as it was read: TGTACTAGCAGCTTCAGGGGAAGCACAGATACG. Protein: CTSSFRGSTDT. The full-length CDR3 reads as CTSSFRGSTDTQYF.

This clone was recorded at least ten times. CDR3 in amino acids: CASQERFYNEQFF. The DNA read from the CDR3 is TGTGCCAGCCAGGAGCGGTTTTACAATGAG. This rearrangement joins TRBV7-2 to TRBJ2-1; D may be TRBD2 (5 bases). The observed sequence ends 3 residues before the CDR3 terminus, with the missing tail filled in from the germline J gene. V shed 8 bases and J shed 4 bases, with 12 bases lying between them. Germline CDR1 and CDR2: SGHTA and FQGNSA. This CDR3 spans 13 amino acids. The full variable domain, with the rest looked up from reference TRBV7-2 and TRBJ2-1, is GAGVSQSPSNKVTEKGKDVELRCDPISGHTALYWYRQSLGQGLEFLIYFQGNSAPDKSGLPSDRFSAERTGGSVSTLTIQRTQQEDSAVYLCASQERFYNEQFFGPGTRLTVL.

This clone was counted many times. The read terminates 3 residues before the CDR3 end, so the remaining end is supplied by the germline J gene. The chain links TRBV6-1 to TRBJ1-5; D gene ambiguous. CDR1 and CDR2 from the germline V gene are MNHNS and SASEGT. The CDR3 is 15 amino acids. V was trimmed by 1 base and J by 6 bases, leaving 13 bases between them. The CDR3 DNA, read in part, is TGTGCCAGCAGTGAAGTCGGACTCGGTGGTCAGCCC. Translated: CASSEVGLGGQP. The full CDR3 sequence reads CASSEVGLGGQPQHF.

To note about this clone: The read comes to an end 3 residues before the CDR3 does, leaving the germline J gene to fill in the end. The V call is TRBV19, the J call TRBJ2-7; the match to TRBD1 covers 7 bases. CDR1 is LNHDA and CDR2 is SQIVND in the germline V gene (reference sequence). Germline trimming cut 9 bases from V and 4 bases from J; bases unmatched to any gene: 9. This CDR3 comprises 13 residues. The CDR3 here is CASRPQGVYEQYF. The DNA read from the CDR3 is TGTGCCAGCAGGCCTCAGGGGGTATACGAG.

Many counts were recorded for this clone. Read sequence stops 3 residues before the CDR3 end, and the germline J gene provides the missing end. The chain is built from TRBV4-2 and TRBJ2-4; TRBD1 agrees at 7 bases. The CDR3 totals 17 residues. V lost 0 bases to trimming and J lost 8 bases; unmatched junction nucleotides: 13. Per the germline V gene, CDR1 is LGHNA and CDR2 is YNFKEQ. The part of the CDR3 DNA that was read is TGTGCCAGCAGCCAAGAACCATTAGTGACAGGGTTTGACATT. Its translation: CASSQEPLVTGFDI. The CDR3 reads in full as CASSQEPLVTGFDIQYF.

This clone was picked up many times. The CDR3 extends 3 residues past the end of the read, so its final part is completed from the germline J gene. V and J are TRBV7-9 and TRBJ1-1; possible D gene TRBD1, 5 bases. Germline CDR1 reads SEHNR; CDR2 reads FQNEAQ (reference sequence). CDR3 length: 14 amino acids. V lost 5 bases and J 4 bases, leaving 14 bases between the germline ends. The CDR3 is CASSPRRVITEAFF. Incomplete CDR3 DNA: TGTGCCAGCAGCCCCCGCAGGGTAATCACTGAA.

This clone was detected ten times or more. The DNA ends 3 residues before the CDR3 does, and the rest of the CDR3 is filled in from the germline J gene. The rearrangement uses TRBV2 and TRBJ2-2; 13 bases line up with TRBD2. The CDR3 covers 17 residues. V gave up 6 bases and J gave up 0 bases; unmatched junction bases: 4. Germline V lookup: CDR1 SNHLY, CDR2 FYNNEI. CDR3 DNA (partial): TGTGCCAGCAGGAAGACTAGCGGGGGGACGAACACCGGGGAG. It translates to CASRKTSGGTNTGE. The complete CDR3 sequence is CASRKTSGGTNTGELFF.

This clone was detected only a few times. Sequencing ends 3 residues short of the CDR3 end; the germline J gene provides the rest. This chain connects TRBV19 to TRBJ1-4; D possibly corresponds to TRBD1 (6 bases). Germline V lookup: CDR1 LNHDA, CDR2 SQIVND (reference sequence). The CDR3 covers 15 residues. V was cut by 7 bases and J by 4 bases, with 16 bases left in between. The sequenced part of the CDR3 DNA is TGTGCCAGTAAGCCCAACAGGGCGGTTAATGAAAAA. Translation: CASKPNRAVNEK. In full, the CDR3 is CASKPNRAVNEKLFF.

This clone has only a few counts. The missing CDR3 end, 3 residues past where the read stops, is filled in from the germline J gene. The chain combines TRBV20-1 with TRBJ1-4; TRBD1 matches at 9 bases. The V gene end was trimmed by 6 bases and the J gene end by 5 bases; junction bases not matched to a gene: 7. Germline V lookup: CDR1 DFQATT, CDR2 SNEGSKA (reference sequence). CDR3 length: 14 residues. Partial CDR3 DNA: TGCAGTGCCCACGGACAGGGGAGAAATGAAAAA. This codes for CSAHGQGRNEK. The CDR3 reads in full as CSAHGQGRNEKLFF.

This clone appeared many times. The read comes to an end 3 residues before the CDR3 does, leaving the germline J gene to fill in the end. The chain couples TRBV5-4 to TRBJ2-7; TRBD1 aligns across 8 bases. This CDR3 is built from 12 residues. J gave up 6 bases and V 4 bases, and 3 bases lay outside the gene matches. Germline V gene data show CDR1 as SGHNT and CDR2 as YYREEE (reference sequence). The CDR3 protein is CASSRTGGEQYF. CDR3 DNA (partial): TGTGCCAGCAGCCGAACAGGGGGCGAG.

This clone has a count of ten or more. The read stops 3 residues short of the end of the CDR3; the missing end is completed from the germline J gene. J is TRBJ2-3 and V is TRBV7-2; 7 bases align to TRBD2. The CDR3 runs 15 residues. The junction had 3 bases not matched to a gene; V was cut back by 0 bases and J by 3 bases. In germline, CDR1 is SGHTA, CDR2 FQGNSA. CDR3 in amino acids: CASSLAGGNTDTQYF. The sequenced part of the CDR3 DNA is TGTGCCAGCAGCTTAGCGGGGGGGAATACAGATACG. Variable domain in full (rest from reference TRBV7-2 and TRBJ2-3): GAGVSQSPSNKVTEKGKDVELRCDPISGHTALYWYRQSLGQGLEFLIYFQGNSAPDKSGLPSDRFSAERTGGSVSTLTIQRTQQEDSAVYLCASSLAGGNTDTQYFGPGTRLTVL.